The T cell receptor (beta chain) under discussion was sequenced for a study of T-cell reconstitution after alpha-beta-depleted transplantation in children. Molecular barcoding with unique molecular identifiers was used for the TCRbeta library. TCRdb itself ran the PCR reads through MiXCR, one entry per CDR3 protein. The table includes some 530,000 distinct CDR3 sequences, about an eighth detected once. This clonotype occurred a few times. V gave up 6 bases and J gave up 3 bases, with 12 bases separating them. The CDR3 is 13 amino acids. CDR1 MNHEY and CDR2 SMNVEV come from the germline V gene (reference sequence).

V and J are TRBV27 and TRBJ2-7; D ambiguous. The source of this sequence is a human donor who donated a stem cell graft to a child with combined immunodeficiency. The source material was PBMCs from the stem cell graft donor, sampled from the stem cell graft. Here the CDR3 reads CASSKYSGYEQYF. The CDR3 DNA is TGTGCCAGCAGCAAATACAGTGGCTACGAGCAGTACTTC.